This TCR beta chain appears in the sequencing data of a study of cytomegalovirus exposure and HLA in healthy donors. Germline values: CDR1 ENHRY, CDR2 SYGVKD. Trimming shortened V by 2 bases and J by 3 bases, and 17 bases separated the two germline ends. This CDR3 comprises 17 residues. This clone was detected only a few times. PCR amplification relied on 60 Vbeta primers (plus 13 Jbeta primers). Profiling relied on immunoSEQ multiplex PCR, and the TCRdb table lists in-frame clones only, not all of them. The top ten clones hold more than 0.95% of a sample with about 180,000 clones, about 79% of them seen once.

This sequence was found in a girl aged 2 to 10 in good health and CMV-seropositive. Specimen: PBMCs. V usage is TRBV10-3 and J usage is TRBJ2-4; possible D gene TRBD2, 6 bases. CDR3 sequence (DNA): TGTGCCATCAGTGAGGGAGGGAGCGACTCCGGCAAAAACATTCAGTACTTC. Translating gives CAISEGGSDSGKNIQYF.